This entry lists 10 T cell receptor beta chains sequenced from one sample in a study of cytomegalovirus exposure and HLA in healthy donors. Primers for the PCR totalled 60 Vbeta and 13 Jbeta. Assay used: immunoSEQ multiplex PCR; TCRdb lists only in-frame clones, some missing. The table has roughly 130,000 clones, roughly four fifths seen once. The sequenced sample consisted of PBMCs. These receptors were taken from a woman aged 45-59 years in good health and CMV-seropositive.

The V call is TRBV7-9, the J call TRBJ2-2; possible D gene TRBD2, 6 bases. V shed 4 bases and J shed 1 base, with 10 bases lying between them. CDR1 is SEHNR, CDR2 FQNEAQ, per germline (reference sequence). The CDR3 sequence is 15 residues long. CDR3 DNA: TGTGCCAGCAGCTCCGGGACTCAGAACACCGGGGAGCTGTTTTTT. Translated, it gives CASSSGTQNTGELFF.

The rearrangement uses TRBV27 and TRBJ2-1; a weak D match, TRBD2 (5 bases). V dropped 4 bases and J dropped 2 bases, with 15 bases sitting between them. The germline V gene encodes CDR1 MNHEY and CDR2 SMNVEV (reference sequence). The CDR3 consists of 16 residues. The CDR3 loop reads CASSSPPGTAYNEQFF. The CDR3 nucleotides are TGTGCCAGCAGTTCCCCACCGGGAACGGCCTACAATGAGCAGTTCTTC.

The V gene is TRBV20-1, the J gene TRBJ2-7; TRBD1 might be the D (6 bases). V lost 7 bases, J lost 3 bases, and 10 bases lay in between. Germline values: CDR1 DFQATT, CDR2 SNEGSKA (reference sequence). This CDR3 comprises 11 residues. The CDR3, as DNA: TGCAGTGTTGCAGGGGACTACGAGCAGTACTTC. Translation gives CSVAGDYEQYF.

The V gene is TRBV5-6, the J gene TRBJ2-3; 12 nucleotides line up with TRBD1. From germline, CDR1 is SGHDT and CDR2 YYEEEE. With V trimmed by 3 bases and J by 6 bases, 5 bases remained unmatched. The CDR3 consists of 15 residues. The CDR3 sequence: CASSWGQGARDTQYF. DNA of the CDR3: TGTGCCAGCAGCTGGGGACAGGGGGCGCGGGATACGCAGTATTTT. The full variable domain, rest sourced from reference TRBV5-6 and TRBJ2-3, is DAGVTQSPTHLIKTRGQQVTLRCSPKSGHDTVSWYQQALGQGPQFIFQYYEEEERQRGNFPDRFSGHQFPNYSSELNVNALLLGDSALYLCASSWGQGARDTQYFGPGTRLTVL.

The chain has TRBV5-1 and TRBJ2-3; a weak D match, TRBD2 (5 bases). CDR3 length equals 13 residues. CDR1 SGHRS and CDR2 YFSETQ come from the germline V gene. Trimming removed 4 bases from V and 3 bases from J, with 9 bases in between. In DNA, the CDR3 is TGCGCCAGCAGCCTCGGGGAGACAGATACGCAGTATTTT. This encodes CASSLGETDTQYF.

The chain couples TRBV5-6 to TRBJ2-7; D perhaps matches TRBD1 (5 bases). Germline CDR1 SGHDT, CDR2 YYEEEE. The CDR3 is made up of 16 amino acids. V was cut by 1 base and J by 3 bases, with 17 bases left in between. The CDR3 region is CASSLSGQGVDYEQYF. CDR3 bases: TGTGCCAGCAGCTTGAGTGGGCAGGGTGTAGACTACGAGCAGTACTTC.

V usage is TRBV14 and J usage is TRBJ2-1; 7 bases are a match to TRBD2. V shed 5 bases, J shed 2 bases, and the junction held 3 bases outside the gene matches. Germline V gene data show CDR1 as SGHDN and CDR2 as FVKESK. The CDR3 is 14 amino acids. The CDR3 loop is CASSGLAAYNEQFF. The DNA of the CDR3 is TGTGCCAGCAGCGGGCTAGCGGCCTACAATGAGCAGTTCTTC.

The chain links TRBV6-5 to TRBJ2-5; 7 positions match TRBD1. CDR1 is MNHEY, CDR2 SVGAGI, per germline. This CDR3 contains 13 residues. V lost 5 bases and J lost 5; bases outside the gene matches: 5. The CDR3 reads CASSPDRAETQYF. In nucleotides, the CDR3 is TGTGCCAGCAGTCCCGACAGGGCTGAGACCCAGTACTTC.

V usage is TRBV7-8 and J usage is TRBJ2-7; TRBD1 matches 7 bases. Germline CDR1 is SGHVS and CDR2 is FQNEAQ. V was pared by 4 bases and J by 2 bases, with 11 bases of the junction left unmatched. This CDR3 is built from 16 residues. CDR3 bases: TGTGCCAGCAGCTCTGATCCGGGACAGAGAGCCTACGAGCAGTACTTC. Protein product: CASSSDPGQRAYEQYF.

V is TRBV15 and J is TRBJ2-5; D is unresolved. The germline V and J ends were trimmed by 2 bases and 2 bases, with 9 bases remaining between them. Looked up from germline, CDR1 is LNHNV and CDR2 is YYDKDF (reference sequence). This CDR3 has 14 residues. As DNA, the CDR3 is TGTGCCACCAGCAGACAACCAGAACAAGAGACCCAGTACTTC. Protein sequence: CATSRQPEQETQYF. Based on the CDR3 plus reference TRBV15 and TRBJ2-5, the full variable domain is DAMVIQNPRYQVTQFGKPVTLSCSQTLNHNVMYWYQQKSSQAPKLLFHYYDKDFNNEADTPDNFQSRRPNTSFCFLDIRSPGLGDTAMYLCATSRQPEQETQYFGPGTRLLVL.